The source of this TCR beta chain is a study of OX40 agonist ivuxolimab in advanced cancers. Overall study context: Males comprised around four fifths of the group, whose mean age was roughly 60 years (range about 23 to 80). Eligibility admitted prior anti-PD-1, anti-PD-L1 or anti-CTLA-4 therapy; 35% to 40% had some.

TCRdb's table, derived via immunoSEQ multiplex PCR, lists solely in-frame clones and lacks some. The repertoire holds about 69,000 clones, with just over 90% as singletons. CDR3 length: 16 amino acids. Germline V lookup: CDR1 SNHLY, CDR2 FYNNEI. This TCR came from an adult with an advanced solid tumor such as melanoma, head and neck, liver or kidney cancer. V is TRBV2 and J is TRBJ2-5, with 7 bases aligning to TRBD1. The J call may be wrong; the DNA end is better matched by TRBJ2-7. This material consisted of CD4+ or CD8+ T cells sorted from blood, taken in a trial of the OX40 agonist ivuxolimab. The CDR3 bases are TGTGCCAGCAGCAAGGCTCAGACAGGGCCTTCCTACGAGCAGTACTTC. This codes for CASSKAQTGPSYEQYF.